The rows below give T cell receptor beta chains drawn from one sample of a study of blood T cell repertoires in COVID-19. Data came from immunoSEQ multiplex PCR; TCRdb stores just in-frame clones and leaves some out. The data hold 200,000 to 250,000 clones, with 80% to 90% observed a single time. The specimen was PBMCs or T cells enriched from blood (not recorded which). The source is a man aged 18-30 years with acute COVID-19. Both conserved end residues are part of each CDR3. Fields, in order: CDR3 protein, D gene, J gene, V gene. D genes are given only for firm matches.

CDR3: CASGRGNTEAFF
D: .
J: TRBJ1-1
V: TRBV2

CDR3: CASSPGSIGLEQYF
D: .
J: TRBJ2-7
V: TRBV6-5

CDR3: CATRRGQVYGYTF
D: TRBD1
J: TRBJ1-2
V: TRBV12-3/TRBV12-4

CDR3: CASSKSQGNTEAFF
D: .
J: TRBJ1-1
V: TRBV7-6

CDR3: CASSYEGGSSYEQYF
D: TRBD2
J: TRBJ2-7
V: TRBV6-5

CDR3: CASSLAQGAPNEKLFF
D: TRBD1
J: TRBJ1-4
V: TRBV7-9

CDR3: CASSPYGLAERIAVETQYF
D: TRBD2
J: TRBJ2-5
V: TRBV16

CDR3: CASSPLWAGGNTGELFF
D: TRBD2
J: TRBJ2-2
V: TRBV7-3

CDR3: CASSFSGKETQYF
D: .
J: TRBJ2-5
V: TRBV12-3/TRBV12-4

CDR3: CASSSQAADATNEKLFF
D: .
J: TRBJ1-4
V: TRBV28

CDR3: CASSYMAGAGEKLFF
D: .
J: TRBJ1-4
V: TRBV6-5

CDR3: CASSLPPGGAPSTDTQYF
D: TRBD2
J: TRBJ2-3
V: TRBV5-8

CDR3: CASSLWGRGPQGGSVDEQFF
D: .
J: TRBJ2-1
V: TRBV28

CDR3: CASSFTGQGRNEQYF
D: TRBD1
J: TRBJ2-7
V: TRBV7-8

CDR3: CASSLLAGGSEQFF
D: TRBD2
J: TRBJ2-1
V: TRBV6-5

CDR3: CASSLGQGDEQYF
D: TRBD1
J: TRBJ2-7
V: TRBV12-3/TRBV12-4

CDR3: CASSSQGPQETQYF
D: .
J: TRBJ2-5
V: TRBV6-1

CDR3: CASSAEGGSGNTIYF
D: .
J: TRBJ1-3
V: TRBV2

CDR3: CASSYSDSQHDNEQFF
D: .
J: TRBJ2-1
V: TRBV6-5

CDR3: CASSEASRGYEQYF
D: .
J: TRBJ2-7
V: TRBV6-1

CDR3: CASSLWQGGQETQYF
D: .
J: TRBJ2-5
V: TRBV28

CDR3: CATLWGEGPYEQYF
D: TRBD2
J: TRBJ2-7
V: TRBV10-3

CDR3: CAWRRTAMNTEAFF
D: .
J: TRBJ1-1
V: TRBV30

CDR3: CASSPTGKLQETQYF
D: .
J: TRBJ2-5
V: TRBV7-9

CDR3: CASSFGTSGSYEQYF
D: TRBD2
J: TRBJ2-7
V: TRBV13

CDR3: CASMVVSRLTDTQYF
D: .
J: TRBJ2-3
V: TRBV2

CDR3: CASSWGTANTEAFF
D: TRBD1
J: TRBJ1-1
V: TRBV27

CDR3: CASSFGTALQETQYF
D: TRBD1
J: TRBJ2-5
V: TRBV28

CDR3: CASRAQGGREKLFF
D: .
J: TRBJ1-4
V: TRBV2

CDR3: CASSFSVSSYNEQFF
D: .
J: TRBJ2-1
V: TRBV9

CDR3: CASRTGSSPLHF
D: TRBD1
J: TRBJ1-6
V: TRBV27

CDR3: CASSLVGTGVGNTEAFF
D: TRBD1
J: TRBJ1-1
V: TRBV7-2

CDR3: CASSFGWGVDHNEQFF
D: .
J: TRBJ2-1
V: TRBV7-6

CDR3: CASSAGGSTEAFF
D: .
J: TRBJ1-1
V: TRBV19

CDR3: CASSRTSGRANEQFF
D: TRBD2
J: TRBJ2-1
V: TRBV28

CDR3: CASSQGQVSGYTF
D: .
J: TRBJ1-2
V: TRBV4-2

CDR3: CASSPRGDTGELFF
D: TRBD2
J: TRBJ2-2
V: TRBV7-9

CDR3: CATRKDSTGELFF
D: .
J: TRBJ2-2
V: TRBV24-1

CDR3: CATSDSRQDSGNTIYF
D: .
J: TRBJ1-3
V: TRBV24-1

CDR3: CASSQPTRPSGDEQFF
D: .
J: TRBJ2-1
V: TRBV3-1/TRBV3-2

CDR3: CASSLLAGSTDTQYF
D: TRBD2
J: TRBJ2-3
V: TRBV6-2/TRBV6-3

CDR3: CAWSVRWGLAGGNTGELFF
D: TRBD2
J: TRBJ2-2
V: TRBV30

CDR3: CATSAGDGYGYTF
D: .
J: TRBJ1-2
V: TRBV10-3

CDR3: CASSREGQNSNQPQHF
D: TRBD1
J: TRBJ1-5
V: TRBV4-1

CDR3: CASSQDWGTGPSPLHF
D: .
J: TRBJ1-6
V: TRBV4-2

CDR3: CAISDELSGNTIYF
D: .
J: TRBJ1-3
V: TRBV10-3

CDR3: CASSLDYRLAVPNTGELFF
D: TRBD2
J: TRBJ2-2
V: TRBV11-2

CDR3: CASELGWTSGSFDYEQYF
D: TRBD2
J: TRBJ2-7
V: TRBV5-6

CDR3: CASSLGAAYASEQYF
D: .
J: TRBJ2-7
V: TRBV7-8

CDR3: CASGGSGGRYEQYF
D: TRBD2
J: TRBJ2-7
V: TRBV7-9

CDR3: CASGNTNEQFF
D: .
J: TRBJ2-1
V: TRBV12-3/TRBV12-4

CDR3: CASSAAPGQGYISNTEAFF
D: TRBD1
J: TRBJ1-1
V: TRBV5-5